This T cell receptor beta chain is drawn from a study of PD-1 blockade in classical Hodgkin lymphoma. Notes on the study in general: Newly diagnosed patients reportedly had lower baseline TCR diversity than healthy donors.

Germline CDR1 and CDR2: LGHNA and YNFKEQ. J lost 9 bases, V lost 3 bases, and 8 bases had no gene match. The CDR3 runs 14 residues. Sample time point: newly diagnosed, previously untreated cHL patient sample. The study isolated CD8+ T cells from thawed PBMCs by magnetic negative selection. Peripheral samples used as comparators were newly diagnosed, untreated classical Hodgkin lymphoma PBMCs. As for this clone: Its antigen is unidentified.

The assay was immunoSEQ multiplex PCR, and TCRdb's table has in-frame clones only and misses some. The repertoire includes around 23,000 clones, around nine tenths of them detected once, and about 7% sits in the top ten. This clonotype was sampled from a human donor with classical Hodgkin lymphoma. The sample consisted of CD8+ T cells from blood. The rearrangement links TRBV4-2 to TRBJ2-1; 7 nucleotides agree with TRBD2. The CDR3 region is CASSHERGVVEQFF. CDR3 in DNA: TGTGCCAGCAGCCATGAGCGGGGAGTCGTTGAGCAGTTCTTC.